This T cell receptor (beta chain) came from a study of siplizumab effects on memory and regulatory T cells. Germline CDR1 and CDR2: MNHNY and SVGAGI (reference sequence). The CDR3 has 15 residues. The V gene end was trimmed by 7 bases and the J gene end by 6 bases; junction bases not matched to a gene: 7. Using immunoSEQ multiplex PCR, the repertoire was profiled, and TCRdb retains in-frame clones only, with some absent. The sample contains about 97,000 clones, approximately 90% of which appear only once. The material sequenced was CD4+ T cells sorted from blood. J is TRBJ2-2 and V is TRBV6-6; 11 nucleotides agree with TRBD2. This clonotype was obtained from a human donor in good health. The CDR3: CASTISGREPGELFF. CDR3 in DNA: TGTGCCAGCACTATTAGCGGGAGGGAGCCCGGGGAGCTGTTTTTT.